Listed here are 15 T cell receptor beta chains from one sample, sequenced in a study of PD-L1 blockade in urothelial cancer. Time point reported: pretreatment peripheral blood. Data came from immunoSEQ multiplex PCR; TCRdb stores just in-frame clones and leaves some out. The data contain 95,000 to 100,000 clones, roughly 91% of them singletons. The sample was PBMCs, taken around atezolizumab (anti-PD-L1) treatment. These receptors all come from a man aged 55 to 70 with urothelial cancer.

The CDR3 DNA follows: TGTGCCAGCAGCTTAGGGACGGGGTGGGAGACCCAGTACTTC. As protein: CASSLGTGWETQYF. V usage is TRBV7-2 and J usage is TRBJ2-5; TRBD2 might be the D (5 bases). Germline lookup yields CDR1 SGHTA and CDR2 FQGNSA. This CDR3 spans 14 amino acids. Trimming pared 1 base from V and 5 bases from J, leaving 11 bases between.

The rearrangement joins TRBV9 to TRBJ1-6; 7 nucleotides match TRBD1. V gave up 3 bases and J gave up 3 bases; unmatched junction bases: 9. Germline CDR1 SGDLS, CDR2 YYNGEE. This CDR3 region has 17 residues. DNA of the CDR3: TGTGCCAGCAGCGCCCAGGGGGGACAGAGCTATAATTCACCCCTCCACTTT. Encoded protein: CASSAQGGQSYNSPLHF.

V usage is TRBV25-1 and J usage is TRBJ2-7; D perhaps matches TRBD2 (6 bases). With 7 bases removed from V and 3 bases from J, the gap between germline ends came to 16 bases. The germline CDR1 and CDR2 sequences are MGHDK and SYGVNS. CDR3 length: 14 residues. Here the CDR3 reads CASNDGGRNYEQYF. In nucleotides, the CDR3 is TGTGCCAGCAACGACGGGGGTAGGAACTACGAGCAGTACTTC.

In this sample, this clone turned up once. This CDR3 reads CAEGPQQGYNEQFF. The CDR3 DNA reads as TGTGCCGAAGGGCCCCAGCAGGGCTACAATGAGCAGTTCTTC. The chain joins TRBV5-4 to TRBJ2-1; weak D call: TRBD1 (5 bases). The CDR3 is 14 amino acids. CDR1 and CDR2 (germline): SGHNT, YYREEE (reference sequence). V was cut by 10 bases and J by 3 bases, with 17 bases left in between.

The chain couples TRBV5-1 to TRBJ2-1; D is possibly TRBD2 (6 bases). With 6 bases removed from V and 6 bases from J, the gap between germline ends came to 22 bases. Germline V gives CDR1 SGHRS, CDR2 YFSETQ. The CDR3 length is 16 residues. CDR3 DNA: TGCGCCAGCACCCCCGTTGGGCTGACTAGTTCCAATGAGCAGTTCTTC. It is translated as CASTPVGLTSSNEQFF.

The chain employs TRBV5-1 and TRBJ2-1; D remains ambiguous. This CDR3 comprises 14 residues. The V gene lost 0 bases and the J gene lost 6 bases, with 10 bases spanning the gap. Germline lookup yields CDR1 SGHRS and CDR2 YFSETQ. Written as DNA, the CDR3 is TGCGCCAGCAGCTTGGGTTTTTCGGTCAATGAGCAGTTCTTC. Residues: CASSLGFSVNEQFF.

The chain links TRBV6-5 to TRBJ2-3, with 9 bases fitting TRBD2. V was pared by 4 bases and J by 6 bases, with 5 bases of the junction left unmatched. CDR1 MNHEY and CDR2 SVGAGI come from the germline V gene. The CDR3 consists of 14 residues. CDR3 sequence: CASSLGGRADTQYF. The CDR3 DNA reads as TGTGCCAGCAGTTTGGGCGGGAGGGCGGATACGCAGTATTTT.

This chain joins TRBV5-1 and TRBJ2-2; the match to TRBD2 covers 12 bases. Germline-derived CDR1 and CDR2 are SGHRS and YFSETQ. The CDR3 runs 17 residues. After removal of 6 bases from V and 2 bases from J, the junction contained 8 bases not matched to a gene. CDR3 amino acids: CASTLGLAGPNTGELFF. CDR3 nucleotide sequence: TGCGCCAGCACCCTTGGACTAGCGGGGCCAAACACCGGGGAGCTGTTTTTT.

The J gene is TRBJ1-1, the V gene TRBV6-6; D is unresolved. The CDR3 sequence is 15 residues long. The V end lost 0 bases, the J end lost 1 base, and 9 bases lay between the germline ends. Germline values: CDR1 MNHNY, CDR2 SVGAGI (reference sequence). This CDR3 reads CASSYSPGTNTEAFF. As DNA, the CDR3 is TGTGCCAGCAGTTACTCGCCAGGAACGAACACTGAAGCTTTCTTT.

The CDR3: CASSISRGRGNEQFF. For the CDR3, the DNA is TGTGCCAGTAGTATATCTAGGGGTAGGGGGAATGAGCAGTTCTTC. The rearrangement uses TRBV19 and TRBJ2-1, with D maybe TRBD1 (6 bases). V lost 2 bases to trimming and J lost 7 bases, with 15 bases between them. The CDR3 runs 15 residues. The V gene's germline CDR1 is LNHDA and CDR2 SQIVND (reference sequence).

The chain is built from TRBV2 and TRBJ1-1; D is undetermined. Trimming removed 3 bases from V and 3 bases from J, with 8 bases in between. Germline V lookup: CDR1 SNHLY, CDR2 FYNNEI. The CDR3 consists of 13 residues. CDR3 bases: TGTGCCAGCAGTGATCCCTTATACACTGAAGCTTTCTTT. This sequence encodes CASSDPLYTEAFF. Full variable domain (outside the CDR3, taken from reference TRBV2 and TRBJ1-1): EPEVTQTPSHQVTQMGQEVILRCVPISNHLYFYWYRQILGQKVEFLVSFYNNEISEKSEIFDDQFSVERPDGSNFTLKIRSTKLEDSAMYFCASSDPLYTEAFFGQGTRLTVV.

The genes are TRBV7-3 and TRBJ2-1, with D possibly being TRBD1 (5 bases). CDR1 is SGHTA, CDR2 FQGTGA, per germline. The CDR3 loop spans 16 amino acids. The V end lost 5 bases, the J end lost 10 bases, and 24 bases lay between the germline ends. The CDR3 bases are TGTGCCAGCAGCGCCCTAGGGGCAGACGTCGGTAGGGAGCAGTTCTTC. Residues: CASSALGADVGREQFF.

The V call is TRBV9, the J call TRBJ2-1, with a weak D call TRBD2 (6 bases). Germline CDR1 is SGDLS and CDR2 is YYNGEE. This CDR3 comprises 14 residues. With 5 bases removed from V and 2 bases from J, the gap between germline ends came to 11 bases. The CDR3 protein is CASSGDFTYNEQFF. The CDR3 bases are TGTGCCAGCAGTGGGGACTTCACCTACAATGAGCAGTTCTTC.

The chain carries TRBV4-3 and TRBJ2-7, with a tentative D call TRBD1 (6 bases). There are 15 residues in the CDR3. The V gene's germline CDR1 is LGHNA and CDR2 YSLEER. V was cut by 0 bases and J by 5 bases, with 14 bases left in between. CDR3 protein: CASSQDWNRANEQYF. The CDR3 DNA reads TGCGCCAGCAGCCAAGATTGGAACAGGGCGAACGAGCAGTACTTC.

The V and J genes are TRBV14 and TRBJ2-7; D is perhaps TRBD2 (6 bases). V lost 1 base and J 2 bases, leaving 15 bases between the germline ends. Germline CDR1 and CDR2: SGHDN and FVKESK. This CDR3 has 16 amino acids. The CDR3 DNA follows: TGTGCCAGCAGCCAAGGCCCGGCTAGCGTACCCTACGAGCAGTACTTC. This translates into CASSQGPASVPYEQYF.